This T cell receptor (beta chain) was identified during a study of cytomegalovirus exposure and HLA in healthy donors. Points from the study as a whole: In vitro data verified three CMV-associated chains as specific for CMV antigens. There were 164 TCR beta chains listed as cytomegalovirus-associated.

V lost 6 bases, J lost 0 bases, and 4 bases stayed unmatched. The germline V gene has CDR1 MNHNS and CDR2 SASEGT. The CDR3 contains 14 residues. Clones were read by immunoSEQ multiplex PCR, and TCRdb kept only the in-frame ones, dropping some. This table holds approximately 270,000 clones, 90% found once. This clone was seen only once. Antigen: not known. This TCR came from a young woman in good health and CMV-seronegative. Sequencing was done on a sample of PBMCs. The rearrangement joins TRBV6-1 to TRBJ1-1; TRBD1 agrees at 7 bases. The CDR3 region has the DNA TGTGCCAGCAGCCGACAGGGCATGAACACTGAAGCTTTCTTT. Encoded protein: CASSRQGMNTEAFF.